A single sample is the source of the 23 T cell receptor beta chains below, sequenced in a study of cytomegalovirus exposure and HLA in healthy donors. Primers included in the PCR were 60 Vbeta and 13 Jbeta primers. Sequenced by immunoSEQ multiplex PCR; TCRdb stores in-frame clones only, minus some. The sample carries some 130,000 clones, approximately 70% recorded once. The sample taken for sequencing was PBMCs. The source of these receptors is a woman aged 40-49 years in good health and CMV-seronegative.

This chain links TRBV5-4 with TRBJ2-7, with 8 bases that match TRBD1. The V segment lost 3 bases and the J segment 2 bases; nucleotides outside the gene matches: 1. Germline V gives CDR1 SGHNT, CDR2 YYREEE (reference sequence). CDR3 length: 13 amino acids. This CDR3 is CASSSTGAYEQYV. The CDR3 DNA follows: TGTGCCAGCAGCTCGACAGGGGCCTACGAGCAGTACGTC.

The chain combines TRBV10-3 with TRBJ1-5; D is undetermined. V was shortened by 11 bases and J by 3 bases, with 14 bases between the two germline ends. The CDR3 is 13 residues long. Germline loops: CDR1 ENHRY, CDR2 SYGVKD. The CDR3 region is CAVGPDFNQPQHF. In DNA, the CDR3 is TGTGCCGTTGGGCCCGATTTCAATCAGCCCCAGCATTTT.

V and J are TRBV7-2 and TRBJ1-6; the D is unclear. The CDR3 is made up of 12 amino acids. Germline V gene lookup returns CDR1 SGHTA and CDR2 FQGNSA. The germline V and J ends were trimmed by 1 base and 9 bases, with 4 bases remaining between them. Written as DNA, the CDR3 is TGTGCCAGCAGCTTAGATCGTTCACCCCTCCACTTT. The encoded protein is CASSLDRSPLHF. Looking up the rest from reference TRBV7-2 and TRBJ1-6 gives the full variable domain: GAGVSQSPSNKVTEKGKDVELRCDPISGHTALYWYRQSLGQGLEFLIYFQGNSAPDKSGLPSDRFSAERTGGSVSTLTIQRTQQEDSAVYLCASSLDRSPLHFGNGTRLTVT.

The chain carries TRBV25-1 and TRBJ2-1; unclear D gene. V shed 1 base and J shed 8 bases, with 12 bases lying between them. This CDR3 is built from 14 residues. CDR1 and CDR2 (germline): MGHDK, SYGVNS. For the CDR3, the DNA is TGTGCCAGCAGTGAATGGGCCTTCGGCGATGAGCAGTTCTTC. Protein: CASSEWAFGDEQFF.

The chain carries TRBV25-1 and TRBJ1-3, with D perhaps TRBD1 (6 bases). Trimming removed 0 bases at V and 3 bases at J, with 15 bases between. Germline V gene lookup returns CDR1 MGHDK and CDR2 SYGVNS. This CDR3 comprises 17 residues. CDR3 DNA sequence: TGTGCCAGCAGTGAATATAGTACAGGACAGCGTGGAAACACCATATATTTT. Its translation is CASSEYSTGQRGNTIYF.

The chain combines TRBV11-3 with TRBJ2-6; D remains unclear. The CDR3 covers 15 residues. CDR1 is SGHNT and CDR2 is YENEEA in the germline V gene. V lost 5 bases to trimming and J lost 2 bases, with 10 bases between them. The CDR3: CASSAQGAGANVLTF. CDR3 sequence (DNA): TGTGCCAGCAGCGCGCAAGGAGCTGGGGCCAACGTCCTGACTTTC. Full variable domain (rest looked up from reference TRBV11-3 and TRBJ2-6): EAGVVQSPRYKIIEKKQPVAFWCNPISGHNTLYWYLQNLGQGPELLIRYENEEAVDDSQLPKDRFSAERLKGVDSTLKIQPAELGDSAVYLCASSAQGAGANVLTFGAGSRLTVL.

The genes are TRBV5-1 and TRBJ1-5, with TRBD1 matching 9 bases. Trimming took 0 bases from V and 5 from J; bases not matched to a gene: 3. The germline V gene encodes CDR1 SGHRS and CDR2 YFSETQ. This CDR3 comprises 15 residues. CDR3 coding DNA: TGCGCCAGCAGCTTGGGAACAGGGGGCCATCAGCCCCAGCATTTT. As protein: CASSLGTGGHQPQHF.

This chain's CDR3 is CASSPRTGGGGNTIYF. The CDR3, as DNA: TGTGCCAGCAGCCCACGGACAGGGGGCGGTGGAAACACCATATATTTT. The chain is built from TRBV4-2 and TRBJ1-3; 11 bases fit TRBD1. The CDR3 is made up of 16 amino acids. Looked up from germline, CDR1 is LGHNA and CDR2 is YNFKEQ. Losses at the gene ends were 4 bases for V and 3 bases for J; bases not matched to a gene: 5.

The V gene is TRBV9, the J gene TRBJ1-2; a possible D gene is TRBD1 (6 bases). Between the trimmed V and J ends, which lost 1 base and 4 bases, there was a span of 14 bases. The CDR3 loop spans 15 amino acids. In germline, CDR1 is SGDLS, CDR2 YYNGEE. In DNA form, the CDR3 reads TGTGCCAGCAGCGTAAGTGGCGGGGGCTCCTATGGCTACACCTTC. Translating gives CASSVSGGGSYGYTF.

This clone was counted between two and nine times. The chain has TRBV4-1 and TRBJ1-5; the D is unclear. The length of the CDR3 is 16 residues. V lost 0 bases and J 4 bases, leaving 13 bases between the germline ends. Germline values: CDR1 MGHRA, CDR2 YSYEKL. DNA for the CDR3: TGCGCCAGCAGCCAAGACGCAGGTCCCCTAAATCAGCCCCAGCATTTT. As protein: CASSQDAGPLNQPQHF.

The V gene is TRBV5-1, the J gene TRBJ2-7; 9 bases match TRBD1. V was clipped by 2 bases and J by 1 base; unmatched bases: 7. This CDR3 region has 16 residues. Germline CDR1 SGHRS, CDR2 YFSETQ. For the CDR3, the DNA is TGCGCCAGCAGCTTATCGACAGGGGGTACATCCTACGAGCAGTACTTC. Translating gives CASSLSTGGTSYEQYF.

V is TRBV15 and J is TRBJ2-7; D gene ambiguous. With 0 bases removed from V and 0 bases from J, the gap between germline ends came to 9 bases. The germline gives CDR1 LNHNV, CDR2 YYDKDF (reference sequence). The CDR3 runs 15 residues. CDR3 in amino acids: CATSRERLSSYEQYF. As DNA, the CDR3 is TGTGCCACCAGCAGAGAACGATTGAGCTCCTACGAGCAGTACTTC.

The genes are TRBV4-1 and TRBJ1-6, with 7 bases aligning to TRBD1. The length of the CDR3 is 16 residues. Trimming took 0 bases from V and 2 from J; bases not matched to a gene: 1. Germline CDR1 and CDR2: MGHRA and YSYEKL. The CDR3 region is CASSQEGTAYNSPLHF. The CDR3 nucleotides are TGCGCCAGCAGCCAAGAGGGGACAGCCTATAATTCACCCCTCCACTTT.

The rearrangement joins TRBV2 to TRBJ2-7; 7 bases align to TRBD2. The assigned J gene may be wrong: the sequence end matches TRBJ2-5 better. From germline, CDR1 is SNHLY and CDR2 FYNNEI. This CDR3 comprises 16 residues. The CDR3 bases are TGTGCCAGCACGGCCGAAATGGGACTAAGCCAAGAGACCCAGTACTTC. Residues: CASTAEMGLSQETQYF.

This chain links TRBV10-3 with TRBJ2-2, with 8 nucleotides matching TRBD1. This CDR3 has 14 residues. Germline-derived CDR1 and CDR2 are ENHRY and SYGVKD. J lost 8 bases, V lost 11 bases, and 13 bases had no gene match. This CDR3 reads CAATGTGTRGELFF. The CDR3 DNA reads TGTGCCGCCACCGGGACAGGCACACGAGGGGAGCTGTTTTTT.

This clone was seen a few times. The chain links TRBV7-8 to TRBJ2-7; 7 bases match TRBD1. In germline, CDR1 is SGHVS, CDR2 FQNEAQ. This CDR3 has 14 amino acids. J gave up 3 bases and V 3 bases, and 5 bases lay outside the gene matches. Here the CDR3 reads CASSLGTVNYEQYV. The CDR3 DNA reads TGTGCCAGCAGCTTGGGGACAGTAAACTACGAGCAGTACGTC.

This clone was seen only once. The chain links TRBV9 to TRBJ2-3; TRBD1 might be the D (5 bases). Germline-derived CDR1 and CDR2 are SGDLS and YYNGEE. V was trimmed by 0 bases and J by 1 base, leaving 12 bases between them. This CDR3 is built from 16 residues. This CDR3 reads CASSVGASTGTDTQYF. The CDR3 DNA reads TGTGCCAGCAGCGTAGGAGCCTCGACAGGCACAGATACGCAGTATTTT. The whole variable domain, filled in from reference TRBV9 and TRBJ2-3, reads DSGVTQTPKHLITATGQRVTLRCSPRSGDLSVYWYQQSLDQGLQFLIQYYNGEERAKGNILERFSAQQFPDLHSELNLSSLELGDSALYFCASSVGASTGTDTQYFGPGTRLTVL.

As concerns this clone: Relative to the germline gene, one junction end is altered; a read error may explain this. The chain couples TRBV5-6 to TRBJ1-1, with 7 bases identical to TRBD1. Germline V CDR1 and CDR2: SGHDT, YYEEEE. This CDR3 is built from 14 residues. The CDR3 DNA reads TGTGCCAGCAGCTACGGACAGGTAAACACTGAAGCTTCCTTT. It encodes CASSYGQVNTEASF.

V usage is TRBV7-3 and J usage is TRBJ2-3, with TRBD2 as a possible D gene (7 bases). The CDR3 runs 14 residues. Trimming took off 4 bases at V and 5 bases at J, with 13 bases between the two ends. Germline V gene lookup returns CDR1 SGHTA and CDR2 FQGTGA. The CDR3 protein is CASSSTGRGDTQYF. The CDR3 coding sequence is TGTGCCAGCAGCTCAACAGGGAGGGGAGATACGCAGTATTTT.

On this clone: At one end, the junction sequence differs from germline, possibly due to a read error. The V gene is TRBV9, the J gene TRBJ2-5, with D possibly matching TRBD2 (5 bases). The germline V gene encodes CDR1 SGDLS and CDR2 YYNGEE. The CDR3 loop spans 14 amino acids. In DNA, the CDR3 is TGTGCCAGCAGCGTAGGAGTAGCGAGAGAGAGCCAGTACTTC. It specifies CASSVGVARESQYF.

This chain uses TRBV11-3 with TRBJ2-2; 10 positions match TRBD1. From germline, CDR1 is SGHNT and CDR2 YENEEA. The CDR3 is 15 residues long. Trimming took 4 bases from V and 6 from J; bases not matched to a gene: 5. This chain's CDR3 is CASSSGTGVAGELFF. The CDR3 DNA is TGTGCCAGCAGCTCAGGGACAGGGGTAGCCGGGGAGCTGTTTTTT.

The J gene is TRBJ1-5, the V gene TRBV12-1; the D call of TRBD1 is as the table states it, not checked on the DNA. TRBV12-1 is flagged as a pseudogene. The CDR3 loop spans 17 amino acids. CDR3 loop: CASSSSDRADSNQPQHF. The CDR3 DNA reads TGTGCCAGCAGCTCCTCGGACAGGGCCGATAGCAATCAGCCCCAGCATTTT.

This chain joins TRBV5-1 and TRBJ1-1; 11 bases map to TRBD1. Trimming at V came to 0 bases and at J to 1 base, leaving 5 bases not matched to a gene. CDR3 length: 17 residues. CDR1 SGHRS and CDR2 YFSETQ come from the germline V gene. The CDR3 region is CASSLVPGQGGNTEAFF. CDR3 bases: TGCGCCAGCAGCTTGGTCCCGGGACAGGGGGGGAACACTGAAGCTTTCTTT.